Below are 24 T cell receptor beta chains sequenced from a single sample in a study of Ad26.COV2.S vaccination and SARS-CoV-2 variants. Treatment denoted: over 15 received Ad26.COV2.S at low or high dose, single or two shots; 5 received placebo; per-sample allocation not given. Specimen acquisition occurred on day 63 following the initial vaccine or placebo injection. TCRdb keeps only in-frame clones here, not all; method: immunoSEQ multiplex PCR. The sample lists a few hundred thousand clones, about nine tenths seen once, with 3.4% in the top ten. Here the sequenced sample was peripheral blood, taken in a trial of Ad26.COV2.S vaccine versus placebo. The receptors here all came from a person aged 18 to 65 who received the Ad26.COV2.S COVID-19 vaccine or a placebo.

V gene TRBV19 combines with J gene TRBJ2-6; TRBD1 agrees at 8 bases. This CDR3 comprises 16 residues. Trimming cost V 7 bases and J 1 base; bases outside gene matches: 6. Germline lookup yields CDR1 LNHDA and CDR2 SQIVND (reference sequence). CDR3 loop: CASTQGVPSGANVLTF. The CDR3 nucleotides are TGTGCCAGTACACAGGGGGTCCCTTCTGGGGCCAACGTCCTGACTTTC.

The V call is TRBV2, the J call TRBJ2-1, with a possible D match to TRBD2 (6 bases). The CDR3 sequence is 13 residues long. Germline CDR1 SNHLY, CDR2 FYNNEI. Between the trimmed V and J ends, which lost 7 bases and 6 bases, there was a span of 13 bases. CDR3 nucleotide sequence: TGTGCCAGCAACTGGCGGGGTCCCAATGAGCAGTTCTTC. Its protein is CASNWRGPNEQFF.

The chain recombines TRBV3-1 (or the pseudogene TRBV3-2) with TRBJ2-5; a possible D gene is TRBD2 (6 bases). This CDR3 comprises 13 residues. Trimming removed 4 bases at V and 7 bases at J, with 13 bases between. CDR1 LGHDT and CDR2 YNNKEL come from the germline V gene (reference sequence). CDR3 sequence (DNA): TGTGCCAGCAGCCCCCGGGACTTAGGGACCCAGTACTTC. Amino acids: CASSPRDLGTQYF.

CDR3 sequence (DNA): TGTGCCAGTAGTATAGACACGACAGGGTACGAGCAGTACTTC. It yields the protein CASSIDTTGYEQYF. The chain uses TRBV19 and TRBJ2-7; 7 bases line up with TRBD1. The CDR3 runs to 14 residues. Germline trimming cut 0 bases from V and 4 bases from J; bases unmatched to any gene: 3. Germline V CDR1 and CDR2: LNHDA, SQIVND (reference sequence).

This clone was counted only a few times. The limits of the CDR3 on the DNA are not certain, so only TCRdb's listed CDR3 is given. J is TRBJ1-2 and V is TRBV5-5; TRBD1 is taken as the D call from the table, unchecked against the DNA. Including both end residues, the CDR3 is 15 amino acids long. Germline CDR1 SGHKS, CDR2 YYEKEE (reference sequence). CDR3 loop: CASIHRHRYFCGYTF.

This clone was seen only once. The J gene is TRBJ2-2, the V gene TRBV30; D is unclear. Germline values: CDR1 GTSNPN, CDR2 SVGIG (reference sequence). The V end was cut by 5 bases, the J end by 4 bases, with 17 bases between. The CDR3 consists of 15 residues. Written as DNA, the CDR3 is TGTGCCTGGGGCGGCCTAGACATTAGCACCGGGGAGCTGTTTTTT. This translates into CAWGGLDISTGELFF.

The CDR3 nucleotides are TGTGCCAGCAGCCAAGCGGCCGGGACTAGCGTGGGCGGGGAGCTGTTTTTT. Translation: CASSQAAGTSVGGELFF. This chain connects TRBV4-2 to TRBJ2-2; TRBD2 matches 10 bases. The CDR3 consists of 17 residues. J lost 7 bases, V lost 1 base, and 9 bases had no gene match. The germline CDR1 and CDR2 sequences are LGHNA and YNFKEQ.

The rearrangement uses TRBV7-9 and TRBJ1-2, with TRBD1 matching 8 bases. V lost 3 bases, J lost 4 bases, and 13 bases stayed unmatched. Per germline, CDR1 SEHNR and CDR2 FQNEAQ (reference sequence). The CDR3 consists of 17 residues. The CDR3 sequence: CASSFRTGRALGYGYTF. In DNA, the CDR3 is TGTGCCAGCAGCTTCAGGACAGGGAGGGCCCTTGGCTATGGCTACACCTTC.

V is TRBV7-2 and J is TRBJ2-7; 7 nucleotides align to TRBD1. Per the germline V gene, CDR1 is SGHTA and CDR2 is FQGNSA. This CDR3 is 14 amino acids long. V gave up 5 bases and J gave up 6 bases; unmatched junction bases: 10. The CDR3 loop reads CASSRITGEIEQYF. The CDR3 DNA reads TGTGCCAGCAGCCGGATTACAGGGGAAATCGAGCAGTACTTC.

This clone was detected a few times. CDR3 DNA: TGCGCCAGCAGCTCGGTATCCACTGAAGCTTTCTTT. This gives the protein CASSSVSTEAFF. The gene calls are TRBV5-1 and TRBJ1-1; the D is unclear. The CDR3 runs 12 residues. V was trimmed by 3 bases and J by 4 bases, leaving 7 bases between them. The germline CDR1 and CDR2 sequences are SGHRS and YFSETQ.

This chain joins TRBV20-1 and TRBJ1-5; TRBD1 might be the D (6 bases). Germline V gives CDR1 DFQATT, CDR2 SNEGSKA (reference sequence). V was cut by 3 bases and J by 2 bases, with 17 bases left in between. The CDR3 is 16 residues long. The CDR3 sequence is CSASGGRASRNQPQHF. The DNA of the CDR3 is TGCAGTGCTAGTGGGGGCAGGGCGTCCCGCAATCAGCCCCAGCATTTT.

The chain carries TRBV6-5 and TRBJ2-7, with TRBD2 identical over 7 bases. Trimming took 0 bases from V and 4 from J; bases not matched to a gene: 6. Germline CDR1 MNHEY, CDR2 SVGAGI. The CDR3 sequence is 15 residues long. Here the CDR3 DNA reads TGTGCCAGCAGTTACTCGAAAGCGGGGATTTACGAGCAGTACTTC. This translates into CASSYSKAGIYEQYF.

This sequence joins TRBV2 and TRBJ1-6; 8 bases fit TRBD1. The CDR3 totals 14 residues. V trimming: 6 bases; J trimming: 5 bases; junction bases outside the gene matches: 3. Germline V lookup: CDR1 SNHLY, CDR2 FYNNEI. The CDR3 DNA reads as TGTGCCAGCAGGCGGGACAGGAATAATTCACCCCTCCACTTT. Its protein is CASRRDRNNSPLHF.

This clone was counted only a few times. J is TRBJ2-2 and V is TRBV5-1; the D is unclear. V dropped 0 bases and J dropped 6 bases, with 6 bases sitting between them. The CDR3 length is 13 residues. Germline-derived CDR1 and CDR2 are SGHRS and YFSETQ. CDR3: CASSLEGSGELFF. Written as DNA, the CDR3 is TGCGCCAGCAGCTTGGAGGGTTCCGGGGAGCTGTTTTTT. The entire variable domain, with the rest obtained from reference TRBV5-1 and TRBJ2-2, is as follows: KAGVTQTPRYLIKTRGQQVTLSCSPISGHRSVSWYQQTPGQGLQFLFEYFSETQRNKGNFPGRFSGRQFSNSRSEMNVSTLELGDSALYLCASSLEGSGELFFGEGSRLTVL.

The chain combines TRBV3-1 (or the pseudogene TRBV3-2) with TRBJ2-5; D is unresolved. The germline CDR1 and CDR2 sequences are LGHDT and YNNKEL (reference sequence). V was clipped by 1 base and J by 2 bases, with 5 bases between them. This CDR3 is 13 amino acids long. This chain's CDR3 is CASSQGSQETQYF. The CDR3, as DNA: TGTGCCAGCAGCCAAGGTTCGCAAGAGACCCAGTACTTC.

This clone showed up just a few times. The chain combines TRBV14 with TRBJ2-7, with D possibly being TRBD1 or TRBD2 (5 bases each). V dropped 4 bases and J dropped 0 bases, with 10 bases sitting between them. Germline V CDR1 and CDR2: SGHDN, FVKESK. The CDR3 consists of 14 residues. Here the CDR3 reads CASSLMRGSYEQYF. In DNA, the CDR3 is TGTGCCAGCAGCCTTATGAGGGGCTCCTACGAGCAGTACTTC.

V is TRBV29-1 and J is TRBJ2-5; 8 bases align to TRBD1. Germline V CDR1 and CDR2: SQVTM, ANQGSEA. Unmatched junction bases numbered 1, after V lost 4 bases and J lost 0 bases. CDR3 length equals 13 residues. The CDR3 loop reads CSVVGQDQETQYF. In DNA, the CDR3 is TGCAGCGTTGTGGGACAGGACCAAGAGACCCAGTACTTC.

Points on this clone: Other DNA variants within this sample encode the same CDR3. V usage is TRBV30 and J usage is TRBJ2-3; D is unclear. V shed 3 bases and J shed 2 bases, with 3 bases lying between them. The CDR3 length is 11 residues. The germline V gene has CDR1 GTSNPN and CDR2 SVGIG (reference sequence). CDR3 nucleotides: TGTGCCTGGAGCTACACAGATACGCAGTATTTT. Translated, it gives CAWSYTDTQYF.

V is TRBV19 and J is TRBJ1-1, with 8 bases identical to TRBD1. The V gene's germline CDR1 is LNHDA and CDR2 SQIVND (reference sequence). The CDR3 runs 13 residues. V gave up 4 bases and J gave up 8 bases; unmatched junction bases: 6. The CDR3 sequence: CASSRTGTGEAFF. The CDR3 bases are TGTGCCAGTAGTAGAACCGGGACAGGCGAAGCTTTCTTT. The whole variable domain, filled in from reference TRBV19 and TRBJ1-1, reads DGGITQSPKYLFRKEGQNVTLSCEQNLNHDAMYWYRQDPGQGLRLIYYSQIVNDFQKGDIAEGYSVSREKKESFPLTVTSAQKNPTAFYLCASSRTGTGEAFFGQGTRLTVV.

This chain joins TRBV5-5 and TRBJ1-1; no clear D gene. The germline CDR1 and CDR2 sequences are SGHKS and YYEKEE (reference sequence). CDR3 size: 14 residues. Trimming took 3 bases from V and 4 from J, leaving 13 bases between them. Here the CDR3 DNA reads TGTGCCAGCAGCTCCCTTTCGGGTCCCACTGAAGCTTTCTTT. This translates into CASSSLSGPTEAFF.

The chain recombines TRBV6-5 with TRBJ1-2; a possible D gene is TRBD1 (5 bases). Trimming removed 6 bases at V and 0 bases at J, with 11 bases between. Germline values: CDR1 MNHEY, CDR2 SVGAGI. The CDR3 contains 14 residues. CDR3 DNA: TGTGCCAGCAGCCCGGGGGAAACTAACTATGGCTACACCTTC. Translating it yields CASSPGETNYGYTF.

This chain connects TRBV9 to TRBJ2-1; 9 positions agree with TRBD1. Germline CDR1 SGDLS, CDR2 YYNGEE. V trimming: 3 bases; J trimming: 4 bases; junction bases outside the gene matches: 5. This CDR3 comprises 15 residues. The CDR3 spells CASSGGQGRYNEQFF. The CDR3 DNA sequence: TGTGCCAGCAGCGGCGGACAGGGGCGATACAATGAGCAGTTCTTC.

The chain carries TRBV7-9 and TRBJ1-1, with a possible D match to TRBD1 (6 bases). Trimming cost V 5 bases and J 3 bases, with 13 bases left between them. Germline assignment: CDR1 SEHNR and CDR2 FQNEAQ (reference sequence). This CDR3 has 14 amino acids. The CDR3 loop reads CASSLGHLDTEAFF. CDR3 in DNA: TGTGCCAGCAGCCTGGGACACTTGGACACTGAAGCTTTCTTT.

This chain uses TRBV6-5 with TRBJ2-5; unclear D gene. The CDR3 sequence is 13 residues long. Germline CDR1 and CDR2: MNHEY and SVGAGI. The V and J ends lost 0 bases and 4 bases respectively, with 6 bases between them. CDR3: CASSYSVGETQYF. CDR3 sequence (DNA): TGTGCCAGCAGTTACTCAGTTGGAGAGACCCAGTACTTC.